The present entry profiles one T cell receptor (beta chain) with its context. Seattle enrolled patients during active infection and tracked them longitudinally. The record originates from a study of blood T cell repertoires in COVID-19. Data came from immunoSEQ multiplex PCR; TCRdb stores just in-frame clones and leaves some out. The sample includes around 160,000 clones, approximately 85% of them seen just once. CDR1 and CDR2 from the germline V gene are SGHKS and YYEKEE (reference sequence). With 1 base removed from V and 0 bases from J, the gap between germline ends came to 7 bases. This CDR3 has 15 amino acids.

The TCR sequence derives from a woman in her sixties or seventies with COVID-19, enrolled during active disease. What was sequenced was peripheral blood. The chain is built from TRBV5-5 and TRBJ2-2, with D possibly being TRBD2 (5 bases). The CDR3 loop is CASSLLAANTGELFF. DNA for the CDR3: TGTGCCAGCAGCTTGCTAGCCGCGAACACCGGGGAGCTGTTTTTT. Variable domain in full (rest from reference TRBV5-5 and TRBJ2-2): DAGVTQSPTHLIKTRGQQVTLRCSPISGHKSVSWYQQVLGQGPQFIFQYYEKEERGRGNFPDRFSARQFPNYSSELNVNALLLGDSALYLCASSLLAANTGELFFGEGSRLTVL.